This T cell receptor beta chain was identified in a study of T cells after yellow fever vaccination. Study results and caveats: A weaker secondary response peaked on day 5, the primary on day 15.

Via MiXCR, TCRdb re-called the 5' RACE reads, giving one row per CDR3 protein. The profile covers about 350,000 distinct CDR3 sequences, with about an eighth appearing a single time and 3.2% taken by the ten largest. V shed 5 bases and J shed 8 bases, with 7 bases lying between them. The CDR3 runs to 12 residues. This clonotype was counted a few times. The target antigen is unknown. The sample in question was CD4+ T cells sorted from PBMCs, obtained 15 days after the yellow fever booster vaccination. The genes are TRBV12-3 or TRBV12-4 and TRBJ1-6, with D unresolved. The origin of this receptor is a man aged 18-30 years who received the YFV17D yellow fever vaccine. The CDR3 nucleotides read TGTGCCAGCAGTGCAATCCATTCACCCCTCCACTTT. This codes for CASSAIHSPLHF.